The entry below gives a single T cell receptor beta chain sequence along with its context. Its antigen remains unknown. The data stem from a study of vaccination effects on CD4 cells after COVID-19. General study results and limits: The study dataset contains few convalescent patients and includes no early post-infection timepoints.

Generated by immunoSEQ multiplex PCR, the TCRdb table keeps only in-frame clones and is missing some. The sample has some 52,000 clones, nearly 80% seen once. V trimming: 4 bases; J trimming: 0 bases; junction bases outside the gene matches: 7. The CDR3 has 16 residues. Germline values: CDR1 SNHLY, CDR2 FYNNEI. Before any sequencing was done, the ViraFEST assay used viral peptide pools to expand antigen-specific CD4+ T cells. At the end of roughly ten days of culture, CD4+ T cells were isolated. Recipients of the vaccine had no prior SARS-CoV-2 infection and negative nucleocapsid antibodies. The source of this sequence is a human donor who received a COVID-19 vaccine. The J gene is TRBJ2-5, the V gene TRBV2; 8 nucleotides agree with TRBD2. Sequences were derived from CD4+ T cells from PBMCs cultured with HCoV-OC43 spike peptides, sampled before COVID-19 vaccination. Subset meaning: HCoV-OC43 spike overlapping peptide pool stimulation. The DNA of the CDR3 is TGTGCCAGCAGTGGGAGGAATAGCGGGGACCAAGAGACCCAGTACTTC. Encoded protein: CASSGRNSGDQETQYF.